This T cell receptor beta chain emerged from a study of blood T cell repertoires in COVID-19. Background on the study: From the United States, Italy and Spain came samples of acute and convalescent COVID-19. T cells, B-cell-depleted T cells, or PBMCs supplied cDNA or gDNA.

The length of the CDR3 is 15 residues. Germline loops: CDR1 LNHDA, CDR2 SQIVND (reference sequence). Trimming removed 3 bases from V and 0 bases from J; junction bases left unmatched: 2. Source study methods: Amplification with reference gene primers provided the estimates of nucleated cell counts. Here immunoSEQ multiplex PCR was the method, and the copy in TCRdb shows in-frame clones only, minus some. V and J calls and clone size are given by that table; D and trimming were obtained from the DNA. The data contain under 300,000 clones, around 90% of them singletons. Sequenced input: peripheral blood. The clonotype originates from a woman under 40 with acute or convalescent COVID-19. The chain couples TRBV19 to TRBJ2-1; the match to TRBD2 covers 7 bases. The DNA of the CDR3 is TGTGCCAGTAGTATCGGGGGGAACTCCTACAATGAGCAGTTCTTC. Translating gives CASSIGGNSYNEQFF.